The next 16 T cell receptor beta chains were all read from a single sample in a study of T-cell reconstitution after alpha-beta-depleted transplantation in children. Preparation of the TCRbeta library was carried out with unique molecular identifiers. TCRdb reprocessed the PCR reads via MiXCR and lists one record per CDR3 protein. The table records a few hundred thousand distinct CDR3 sequences, around 25% of them present only once. The sample consisted of PBMCs, mostly from graft donor cells, taken 180 days after TCRalphabeta/CD19-depleted stem cell transplant. Receptors were obtained from a male patient between 10 and 17 years old who had a stem cell transplant for acute lymphoblastic leukemia, so the T cells may come from the graft donor.

This clonotype was seen at least ten times. The gene calls are TRBV6-5 and TRBJ2-5, with TRBD1 matching over 7 bases. The V gene's germline CDR1 is MNHEY and CDR2 SVGAGI. The CDR3 runs 12 residues. The V gene end was trimmed by 6 bases and the J gene end by 5 bases; junction bases not matched to a gene: 3. Here the CDR3 reads CASRGTAETQYF. Here the CDR3 DNA reads TGTGCCAGCAGGGGGACAGCGGAGACCCAGTACTTC.

The genes are TRBV29-1 and TRBJ1-1; D unclear. The germline gives CDR1 SQVTM, CDR2 ANQGSEA. V was cut by 4 bases and J by 1 base, with 7 bases left in between. There are 12 residues in the CDR3. CDR3: CSVAPSNTEAFF. CDR3 coding DNA: TGCAGCGTTGCTCCCTCGAACACTGAAGCTTTCTTT.

There are a few counts of this clonotype. The J gene is TRBJ2-7, the V gene TRBV4-1; tentatively, D is TRBD1 (6 bases). Germline CDR1 MGHRA, CDR2 YSYEKL. V was trimmed by 0 bases and J by 2 bases, leaving 11 bases between them. This CDR3 spans 15 amino acids. CDR3 loop: CASSQDETGPYEQYF. The DNA for the CDR3 is TGCGCCAGCAGCCAAGATGAGACAGGCCCCTACGAGCAGTACTTC.

The chain links TRBV6-2 or TRBV6-3 to TRBJ2-1; TRBD2 agrees at 14 bases. The V gene end was trimmed by 0 bases and the J gene end by 1 base; junction bases not matched to a gene: 8. The CDR3 is 20 residues long. CDR1 is MNHEY and CDR2 is SVGEGT in the germline V gene. The CDR3 protein is CASSYSGGLAGERSYNEQFF. The CDR3 DNA sequence: TGTGCCAGCAGTTACTCGGGGGGACTAGCGGGAGAAAGGTCCTACAATGAGCAGTTCTTC.

V gene TRBV18 combines with J gene TRBJ2-7; D is uncertain. The assigned J gene may be wrong: the sequence end matches TRBJ2-1 better. The CDR3 is 13 amino acids. CDR1 and CDR2 (germline): KGHSH, LQKENI. The DNA for the CDR3 is TGTGCCAGCTCAACCGGATCCAACTACGAGCAGTTCTTC. Its translation: CASSTGSNYEQFF.

This clonotype appeared a few times. CDR3: CASSTPGRGDYGYTF. The DNA for the CDR3 is TGTGCCAGCAGTACTCCAGGGAGAGGGGACTATGGCTACACCTTC. The chain employs TRBV6-5 and TRBJ1-2; possible D gene TRBD1, 5 bases. The CDR3 runs to 15 residues. Trimming removed 5 bases at V and 3 bases at J, with 16 bases between. The V gene's germline CDR1 is MNHEY and CDR2 SVGAGI.

This clonotype turned up a few times. The chain couples TRBV20-1 to TRBJ2-3; 8 nucleotides match TRBD2. V was pared by 3 bases and J by 8 bases, with 7 bases of the junction left unmatched. The CDR3 extends over 13 amino acids. Germline V gives CDR1 DFQATT, CDR2 SNEGSKA (reference sequence). CDR3 loop: CSASGRAFPTQYF. The CDR3 DNA follows: TGCAGTGCTAGCGGGAGGGCCTTCCCTACGCAGTATTTT.

The rearrangement links TRBV5-6 to TRBJ2-7, with unresolved D. V was pared by 1 base and J by 7 bases, with 9 bases between. From germline, CDR1 is SGHDT and CDR2 YYEEEE. The CDR3 contains 12 residues. CDR3 in amino acids: CASSLMPLEQYF. The CDR3 DNA reads as TGTGCCAGCAGCTTGATGCCCTTGGAGCAGTACTTC.

This clonotype occurred a few times. The gene calls are TRBV7-9 and TRBJ1-1; no definite D call. The V and J ends lost 2 bases and 1 base respectively, with 8 bases between them. In germline, CDR1 is SEHNR, CDR2 FQNEAQ (reference sequence). CDR3 size: 14 residues. CDR3 coding DNA: TGTGCCAGCAGCTTACAACAGACGAACACTGAAGCTTTCTTT. It encodes CASSLQQTNTEAFF.

The chain couples TRBV5-1 to TRBJ2-2; 8 bases align to TRBD2. Germline CDR1 reads SGHRS; CDR2 reads YFSETQ. The V segment lost 6 bases and the J segment 6 bases; nucleotides outside the gene matches: 10. This CDR3 is 15 amino acids long. Here the CDR3 reads CASTSGRLNAGELFF. The CDR3 nucleotides are TGCGCCAGCACCAGCGGGAGACTAAACGCCGGGGAGCTGTTTTTT.

This clonotype was recorded many times. The genes are TRBV5-1 and TRBJ2-3, with D possibly being TRBD1 (5 bases). This CDR3 has 15 residues. Looked up from germline, CDR1 is SGHRS and CDR2 is YFSETQ. Trimming pared 0 bases from V and 10 bases from J, leaving 18 bases between. The CDR3 DNA reads TGCGCCAGCAGCTTGGTGGGGCAAGAAACCACATCGCAGTATTTT. Protein product: CASSLVGQETTSQYF.

This clonotype was picked up a small number of times. J is TRBJ2-1 and V is TRBV5-1; D assignment may be TRBD1 or TRBD2 (6 bases each). This CDR3 has 17 amino acids. Trimming removed 4 bases at V and 0 bases at J, with 17 bases between. Germline assignment: CDR1 SGHRS and CDR2 YFSETQ. The CDR3: CASSRGLRQDSYNEQFF. In nucleotides, the CDR3 is TGCGCCAGCAGCCGGGGACTTAGACAGGACTCCTACAATGAGCAGTTCTTC.

This chain links TRBV7-9 with TRBJ2-7; a weak D match, TRBD1 (6 bases). CDR1 and CDR2 (germline): SEHNR, FQNEAQ (reference sequence). CDR3 size: 14 residues. With 5 bases removed from V and 2 bases from J, the gap between germline ends came to 13 bases. The chain's CDR3 is CASSPTGLTYEQYF. For the CDR3, the DNA is TGTGCCAGCAGCCCAACAGGGCTGACCTACGAGCAGTACTTC.

The genes are TRBV20-1 and TRBJ2-1; D uncertain. CDR3 size: 14 residues. Germline-derived CDR1 and CDR2 are DFQATT and SNEGSKA (reference sequence). Deletions cut 1 base from V and 6 bases from J, with 13 bases between. The CDR3 spells CSARGLVRSNEQFF. The CDR3 bases are TGCAGTGCTAGAGGACTGGTACGGAGCAATGAGCAGTTCTTC.

This clonotype showed up just a few times. The chain combines TRBV15 with TRBJ1-6; TRBD1 aligns across 9 bases. With V trimmed by 0 bases and J by 5 bases, 8 bases remained unmatched. Germline assignment: CDR1 LNHNV and CDR2 YYDKDF (reference sequence). This CDR3 region has 18 residues. The CDR3 here is CATSRDGDREEHNSPLHF. CDR3 DNA sequence: TGTGCCACCAGCAGAGATGGGGACAGGGAGGAACATAATTCACCCCTCCACTTT.

This clonotype has just a few counts. This sequence joins TRBV12-3 or TRBV12-4 and TRBJ1-6; no firm D call. The CDR3 extends over 15 amino acids. Trimming removed 6 bases from V and 0 bases from J, with 9 bases in between. The CDR3 DNA is TGTGCCAGCAGGACCCGGGACTCCTATAATTCACCCCTCCACTTT. Its translation is CASRTRDSYNSPLHF.